The TCR beta chain under discussion was sequenced for a study of cytomegalovirus exposure and HLA in healthy donors. The study's findings and limits: Later analysis demonstrated an association between a missense DCLRE1C variant and TCR beta V- and J-gene trimming. Indistinguishability led to the exclusion of some V segments, TRBV6-2 and TRBV6-3 included. The study labeled 150 or so TCR beta chains cytomegalovirus-associated.

Trimming removed 2 bases at V and 4 bases at J, with 12 bases between. Looked up from germline, CDR1 is SGHRS and CDR2 is YFSETQ. The CDR3 totals 14 residues. The donors were healthy bone marrow donors. 13 Jbeta primers and 60 Vbeta primers were used for the PCR. Method: immunoSEQ multiplex PCR; TCRdb's copy keeps in-frame clones and lacks some. Of fewer than 200,000 clones in the sample, 75% to 85% were seen once. Points on this clone: Its antigen is unknown.

The sequence was obtained from a boy younger than 18 in good health and CMV-seronegative. V is TRBV5-1 and J is TRBJ1-1; D is unresolved. The sample comprised PBMCs. CDR3 DNA sequence: TGCGCCAGCAGCTTAGGAACCACGGGCACTGAAGCTTTCTTT. Residues: CASSLGTTGTEAFF.